This T cell receptor beta chain was captured by sequencing in a study of T cell responses to AZD1222 COVID-19 vaccine. Study-level points and caveats: Mostly white British, mostly female donors; authors suggested clonal diversity may be underestimated.

Turning to this clone: Its antigen remains unknown.

Produced via immunoSEQ multiplex PCR; TCRdb's table is partial and in-frame only. The table records approximately 130,000 clones, roughly 88% of them present only once. The CDR3 is 14 residues long. CDR1 and CDR2 (germline): ENHRY, SYGVKD. V was clipped by 4 bases and J by 8 bases, with 15 bases between them. The chain has TRBV10-3 and TRBJ2-1; D possibly corresponds to TRBD1 (5 bases). Material: peripheral blood, obtained 28 days after the second AZD1222 dose. This sequence was found in an adult who received the AZD1222 COVID-19 vaccine. This chain's CDR3 is CAISVKRQGDEQFF. As DNA, the CDR3 is TGTGCCATCAGTGTTAAAAGGCAGGGCGATGAGCAGTTCTTC.